This T cell receptor (beta chain) derives from a study of blood T cell repertoires in COVID-19 (dated by TCRdb to 2020 to 2022). Regarding the research as a whole: Recovered participants in ImmuneRACE Cohort 3 were defined by two consecutive negative NP/OP PCR tests, clearance by a healthcare professional, or resolution of symptoms. Collaborator samples came from the United States, Italy and Spain and covered acute and convalescent phases of COVID-19. The material from the prospective study consisted of cDNA or gDNA derived from T cells, B-cell-depleted T cells, or PBMCs. Subjects who had been exposed to COVID-19, were actively infected with it, or had recovered from it provided the deeply sampled blood TCRbeta repertoires that made up the dataset. The repertoires were made available in a free public database intended to serve as a resource for research on the immune response to SARS-CoV-2. The samples were drawn from two sources: the first 160 participants of the ongoing ImmuneRACE study, and fewer than 1,500 subjects contributed by 6 global collaborators. Sample metadata almost always included a de-identified subject ID, COVID-19 status, age in years and sex. HLA class I and class II types, where available, came from metadata supplied by the sample provider rather than from assay-based typing.

From the cysteine up to the phenylalanine, the CDR3 has a length of 13 residues. Of the read, only the CDR3 DNA is kept; its 39 bases are in frame from base 1. The CDR1 and CDR2 encoded by the germline V gene are SGHNT and YENEEA. V and J lose 5 bases and 4 bases, and a span of 9 bases separates them. General study outcomes and caveats: The quantity of clinical and demographic metadata differed by source and by participant and was supplied without curation.

TCRbeta CDR3 regions were amplified from genomic DNA by means of the immunoSEQ Assay, a bias-controlled multiplex PCR. The original pipeline was this. Nucleated cell counts per sample were estimated from amplification of reference gene primers within the assay. To quantify the absolute abundance of each unique TCRbeta CDR3 rearrangement, sequence reads were collapsed and filtered. For each sample, productive Simpson clonality was calculated as the square root of Simpson's diversity index across productive rearrangements. This immuneACCESS table, as held by TCRdb, lists in-frame sequences with V and J called but not all clones. Of the missing ones, under half trace to an unresolved V gene in checked studies; the others have no known cause. V, J and clone size reflect that table, while D and trimming were determined from the DNA. This sample gives about 190,000 clones in total; 86% of them show up just once. The ten largest clonotypes hold around 23% of the sample.

To note about this clone: Which antigen it targets is not known. There are no base qualities to consult, and no much larger clone falls within one base.

Enrolling through a virtual design, the prospective study's participants ranged in age from roughly 18 to 95 years and lived across 20 to 30 United States geographic areas. Cohort assignment in the prospective study relied on participant-reported clinical history from a screening survey and a study questionnaire. Mobile phlebotomists in the prospective study collected whole blood, serum and a nasopharyngeal or oropharyngeal swab from every participant. Participants in the prospective study had the option to provide additional blood draws and questionnaires over a roughly 2-month period. Before DNA extraction, blood samples from the prospective study were shipped at room temperature or frozen.

Sequencing was carried out using PBMCs or T cells enriched from blood (not recorded which). Here the chain combines TRBV11-3 and TRBJ2-1; there is no confident call for the D gene. The TCR was taken from a woman between 40 and 50 years old in a cohort exposed to, infected with or recovered from COVID-19 (not recorded which). At the DNA level, the sequence is TGTGCCAGCAGCACTGGTCTGTACAATGAGCAGTTCTTC. Its protein reads: CASSTGLYNEQFF.